This T cell receptor (beta chain) was identified during a study of OX40 agonist ivuxolimab in advanced cancers. Background on the study: Dose-escalation patients' cancers were hepatocellular carcinoma, melanoma, renal cell or head and neck cancer. Three partial responders included one hepatocellular carcinoma patient and two cutaneous melanoma patients. The study, taken as a whole, reports: Antigen specificity was not determined for the expanded peripheral T cells. CD8+ T cells were the subset that, on average, had more expanded clones than CD4+.

This CDR3 has 15 residues. Germline V gene sequence: CDR1 SGDLS, CDR2 YYNGEE. Trimming left V 4 bases short and J 2 bases short, with 15 bases between. Sequencing was performed with immunoSEQ multiplex PCR; in TCRdb, only in-frame clones are kept and a portion is missing. The sample has 100,000 or so clones, 70% to 85% seen once. Details on this clone: The antigen is undetermined.

This receptor was taken from an adult with an advanced solid tumor such as melanoma, head and neck, liver or kidney cancer. This specimen was CD4+ or CD8+ T cells sorted from blood, taken in a trial of the OX40 agonist ivuxolimab. This rearrangement joins TRBV9 to TRBJ2-5, with D unresolved. The CDR3 sequence: CASSPDVGRQETQYF. In nucleotides, the CDR3 is TGTGCCAGCAGCCCAGATGTTGGCAGACAAGAGACCCAGTACTTC.